These 21 T cell receptor beta chains were all obtained from the same sample, sequenced in a study of T cell repertoires in cytomegalovirus infection. Via MiXCR, TCRdb re-called the reads, giving one row per CDR3 protein. The data contain around 740,000 distinct CDR3 sequences, 35% of them singletons. The sample was PBMCs. Receptors originate from a human donor in good health (CMV status not recorded). Some clones in this sample may be carry-over from other donors' samples.

This clonotype was seen a handful of times. The chain links TRBV12-3 or TRBV12-4 to TRBJ2-3; D is tentatively TRBD1 or TRBD2 (6 bases each). With 7 bases removed from V and 4 bases from J, the gap between germline ends came to 15 bases. The CDR3 extends over 14 amino acids. CDR3 in amino acids: CASTPPGAADTQYF. The CDR3 nucleotides are TGTGCCAGCACCCCGCCGGGGGCCGCAGATACGCAGTATTTT.

The V call is TRBV2, the J call TRBJ2-7; D uncertain. V was pared by 8 bases and J by 5 bases, with 13 bases between. This CDR3 contains 12 residues. CDR1 and CDR2 (germline): SNHLY, FYNNEI. The CDR3 region has the DNA TGTGCCAGCCTTCTTAGATTCAACGAGCAGTACTTC. Protein: CASLLRFNEQYF.

This clonotype was recorded a few times. Its ends do not fully match the called genes, so a read error is possible. V gene TRBV3-1 combines with J gene TRBJ2-1; weak D call: TRBD1 (6 bases). CDR3 length equals 14 residues. CDR1 is LGHDT, CDR2 YNNKEL, per germline (reference sequence). DNA of the CDR3: TGTGCCAGCAGCCTCGCGGGTTTTGAGGGGGAACGACGCTTC. This encodes CASSLAGFEGERRF.

The count of this clonotype is one. The J gene is TRBJ1-1, the V gene TRBV28, with D tentatively TRBD1 (5 bases). CDR3 length: 14 amino acids. Looked up from germline, CDR1 is MDHEN and CDR2 is SYDVKM. The ends were cut back, 4 bases at V and 4 bases at J, with 13 bases in the middle. The CDR3 DNA follows: TGTGCCAGCAGTTCTATTGTCGGGGGCACTGAAGCTTTCTTT. Its protein is CASSSIVGGTEAFF.

The chain links TRBV6-6 to TRBJ1-2; D might be TRBD1 (5 bases). V lost 6 bases and J lost 2, with 13 bases in between. This CDR3 region has 14 residues. Germline-derived CDR1 and CDR2 are MNHNY and SVGAGI (reference sequence). The CDR3 DNA sequence: TGTGCCAGCAGGCCCTCACAGGAGAACTATGGCTACACCTTC. Translating gives CASRPSQENYGYTF.

This clonotype is a singleton in its sample. The chain has TRBV12-3 or TRBV12-4 and TRBJ1-1, with D perhaps matching TRBD1 (6 bases). CDR3 length: 13 amino acids. V dropped 6 bases and J dropped 9 bases, with 17 bases sitting between them. As DNA, the CDR3 is TGTGCCAGCAGACGGACAGATAGTCTACAAGCTTTCTTT. As protein: CASRRTDSLQAFF.

This clonotype was observed a handful of times. This chain uses TRBV18 with TRBJ2-3; D remains unclear. Between the trimmed V and J ends, which lost 2 bases and 6 bases, there was a span of 0 bases. CDR1 KGHSH and CDR2 LQKENI come from the germline V gene. The CDR3 extends over 10 amino acids. CDR3 DNA: TGTGCCAGCTCACCAGATACGCAGTATTTT. This codes for CASSPDTQYF.

This clonotype was observed once. Here the CDR3 DNA reads TGTGCCAGCAGTTTGTGGGGGGAAGGAGAGACCCAGTACTTC. This sequence encodes CASSLWGEGETQYF. The J gene is TRBJ2-5, the V gene TRBV27, with D possibly being TRBD2 (6 bases). CDR1 and CDR2 from the germline V gene are MNHEY and SMNVEV (reference sequence). V was cut by 3 bases and J by 4 bases, with 12 bases left in between. The length of the CDR3 is 14 residues.

The chain joins TRBV6-1 to TRBJ1-5; D ambiguous. The V gene's germline CDR1 is MNHNS and CDR2 SASEGT. The CDR3 is made up of 13 amino acids. Deletions cut 2 bases from V and 4 bases from J, with 6 bases between. The CDR3 region is CASSEILNQPQHF. CDR3 bases: TGTGCCAGCAGTGAAATCCTTAATCAGCCCCAGCATTTT.

About this clonotype: This may stem from a read error, because a much larger clone lies one nucleotide away. The conserved phenylalanine or tryptophan normally closing the CDR3 is absent here, so this likely arose from a read error. The V and J genes are TRBV7-8 and TRBJ1-5; D gene unclear. The CDR3 is 16 residues long. Germline V gene lookup returns CDR1 SGHVS and CDR2 FQNEAQ. The V gene lost 3 bases and the J gene lost 0 bases, with 12 bases spanning the gap. The CDR3, as DNA: TGTGCCAGCAGCTTGGGAACGGCTTATAGCAATCAGCCCCAGCATTTG. It is translated as CASSLGTAYSNQPQHL.

This clonotype was recorded many times. This chain connects TRBV7-2 to TRBJ1-1; 7 bases are a match to TRBD1. Germline CDR1 SGHTA, CDR2 FQGNSA. The CDR3 extends over 17 amino acids. Losses at the gene ends were 1 base for V and 4 bases for J; bases not matched to a gene: 12. Here the CDR3 DNA reads TGTGCCAGCAGCTTAGGGTTAGGGGGCTTGAGTGGCACTGAAGCTTTCTTT. Protein product: CASSLGLGGLSGTEAFF.

V is TRBV20-1 and J is TRBJ2-1, with 7 bases fitting TRBD2. This CDR3 contains 12 residues. The germline V gene has CDR1 DFQATT and CDR2 SNEGSKA (reference sequence). J gave up 10 bases and V 5 bases, and 8 bases lay outside the gene matches. CDR3 loop: CSARPPSGEQFF. CDR3 nucleotide sequence: TGCAGTGCTCGTCCTCCTAGCGGCGAGCAGTTCTTC.

This clonotype was seen repeatedly, ten times or more. The J gene is TRBJ2-2, the V gene TRBV6-1; maybe TRBD2 (5 bases). Trimming took off 4 bases at V and 7 bases at J, with 10 bases between the two ends. The CDR3 length is 13 residues. The germline gives CDR1 MNHNS, CDR2 SASEGT. The CDR3 bases are TGTGCCAGCAGTGTCGAGGAGGTCGGGGAGCTGTTTTTT. Translated, it gives CASSVEEVGELFF.

This clonotype came up many times. As DNA, the CDR3 is TGTGCCAGCAGGGCGACAGGGTGGAACTATGGCTACACCTTC. It specifies CASRATGWNYGYTF. The rearrangement uses TRBV7-2 and TRBJ1-2, with 7 bases matching TRBD1. Germline loops: CDR1 SGHTA, CDR2 FQGNSA. Trimming took 6 bases from V and 2 from J; bases not matched to a gene: 6. This CDR3 is 14 amino acids long.

The V gene is TRBV12-3 or TRBV12-4, the J gene TRBJ2-2; D remains ambiguous. The germline V and J ends were trimmed by 4 bases and 2 bases, with 5 bases remaining between them. CDR3 size: 13 residues. CDR3 DNA sequence: TGTGCCAGCAGTTACCGAAACACCGGGGAGCTGTTTTTT. Translated: CASSYRNTGELFF.

V usage is TRBV6-1 and J usage is TRBJ2-7, with TRBD1 identical over 11 bases. The CDR3 loop spans 15 amino acids. Looked up from germline, CDR1 is MNHNS and CDR2 is SASEGT. The V segment lost 5 bases and the J segment 7 bases; nucleotides outside the gene matches: 10. CDR3 protein: CASSHRGQGAGEQYF. The CDR3 coding sequence is TGTGCCAGCAGTCACCGCGGACAGGGGGCGGGTGAGCAGTACTTC.

This chain connects TRBV28 to TRBJ1-1; D is unresolved. The V end was cut by 2 bases, the J end by 5 bases, with 6 bases between. This CDR3 spans 12 amino acids. Looked up from germline, CDR1 is MDHEN and CDR2 is SYDVKM. CDR3 nucleotide sequence: TGTGCCAGCAGTTTAAAAAAGACTGAAGCTTTCTTT. Translated, it gives CASSLKKTEAFF.

CDR3 amino acids: CASRPNRGGSAFF. The CDR3 DNA is TGTGCCAGCAGGCCAAACAGGGGAGGCTCCGCTTTCTTT. The chain uses TRBV2 and TRBJ1-1; 7 bases are a match to TRBD1. CDR1 SNHLY and CDR2 FYNNEI come from the germline V gene. V was pared by 6 bases and J by 11 bases, with 12 bases of the junction left unmatched. CDR3 size: 13 residues.

The chain has TRBV7-2 and TRBJ2-5, with 10 positions matching TRBD1. J was trimmed by 5 bases and V by 5 bases; bases with no gene match: 11. The CDR3 has 16 amino acids. CDR1 and CDR2 from the germline V gene are SGHTA and FQGNSA. DNA of the CDR3: TGTGCCAGCAGCCCAATCCGACAGGGGGCTCTGGAGACCCAGTACTTC. It is translated as CASSPIRQGALETQYF. The full variable domain, rest sourced from reference TRBV7-2 and TRBJ2-5, is GAGVSQSPSNKVTEKGKDVELRCDPISGHTALYWYRQSLGQGLEFLIYFQGNSAPDKSGLPSDRFSAERTGGSVSTLTIQRTQQEDSAVYLCASSPIRQGALETQYFGPGTRLLVL.

The CDR3 DNA reads as TGCAGCGTTTCCGAGACGGCGGGCTACGAGCAGTACTTC. Translating gives CSVSETAGYEQYF. V is TRBV29-1 and J is TRBJ2-7, with D perhaps matching TRBD2 (5 bases). The germline V and J ends were trimmed by 5 bases and 3 bases, with 14 bases remaining between them. This CDR3 has 13 amino acids. Germline-derived CDR1 and CDR2 are SQVTM and ANQGSEA.

V gene TRBV10-3 combines with J gene TRBJ2-5; 10 bases match TRBD2. J gave up 7 bases and V 5 bases, and 10 bases lay outside the gene matches. This CDR3 has 15 residues. The germline gives CDR1 ENHRY, CDR2 SYGVKD. CDR3 sequence (DNA): TGTGCCATCAGTACTAGCGGAGCGGGGGGGTCGACCCAGTACTTC. Protein sequence: CAISTSGAGGSTQYF.